The 5 T cell receptor beta chains below were found in one sample sequenced in a study of T cell responses to AZD1222 COVID-19 vaccine. Sequenced by immunoSEQ multiplex PCR; TCRdb stores in-frame clones only, minus some. Among some 170,000 clones, roughly nine tenths were seen once, and the ten largest hold less than 3%. Specimen: peripheral blood, collected on day 0 of AZD1222 vaccination. All receptors come from an adult in good health.

Only one count was recorded for this clone. This sequence joins TRBV25-1 and TRBJ2-7, with a possible D match to TRBD1 (5 bases). V was cut by 5 bases and J by 3 bases, with 5 bases left in between. The CDR3 totals 11 residues. CDR1 and CDR2 from the germline V gene are MGHDK and SYGVNS. The CDR3: CASSRGYEQYF. In DNA form, the CDR3 reads TGTGCCAGCAGTAGGGGCTACGAGCAGTACTTC.

V and J are TRBV7-8 and TRBJ1-4, with D unresolved. The ends were cut back, 5 bases at V and 0 bases at J, with 13 bases in the middle. CDR1 and CDR2 from the germline V gene are SGHVS and FQNEAQ. The CDR3 has 16 residues. The DNA for the CDR3 is TGTGCCAGCAGCACGAGAGGGTCCCCAACTAATGAAAAACTGTTTTTT. It yields the protein CASSTRGSPTNEKLFF.

The chain is built from TRBV12-5 and TRBJ1-4; TRBD1 is a possible D gene (5 bases). CDR1 is LGHNT and CDR2 is FRNRAP in the germline V gene. Trimming cost V 1 base and J 8 bases, with 17 bases left between them. This CDR3 is built from 16 residues. CDR3: CASGLGMQGEGEKLFF. DNA for the CDR3: TGTGCTAGTGGTTTGGGAATGCAGGGAGAGGGAGAAAAACTGTTTTTT.

The chain is built from TRBV5-5 and TRBJ1-5; no definite D call. The germline CDR1 and CDR2 sequences are SGHKS and YYEKEE (reference sequence). V was shortened by 4 bases and J by 5 bases, with 13 bases between the two germline ends. The CDR3 runs 14 residues. The CDR3 region is CASSPAEVHQPQHF. The DNA of the CDR3 is TGTGCCAGCAGCCCGGCGGAGGTTCATCAGCCCCAGCATTTT.

The genes are TRBV30 and TRBJ2-2, with D hard to call. Germline V gene lookup returns CDR1 GTSNPN and CDR2 SVGIG (reference sequence). Trimming removed 1 base at V and 0 bases at J, with 15 bases between. CDR3 size: 17 residues. The DNA of the CDR3 is TGTGCCTGGAGTGAGGGCAGGATGGTCACGAACACCGGGGAGCTGTTTTTT. As protein: CAWSEGRMVTNTGELFF.